The rows below give T cell receptor beta chains drawn from one sample of a study of blood T cell repertoires in COVID-19. Profiling relied on immunoSEQ multiplex PCR, and the TCRdb table lists in-frame clones only, not all of them. This table holds roughly 220,000 clones, around 81% found once. The sequencing sample was made of peripheral blood. The receptors originated from a woman aged 80 or older with COVID-19, enrolled during active disease. Each CDR3 is given with its conserved first and last residue. Each record gives: clone size, J gene, V gene, D gene, CDR3 protein, CDR3 DNA. The D gene is left open where the match is weak. Clone sizes are given selectively: once, few, many, or a class where the clone is expanded.

abundance: once; j_gene: TRBJ1-5; v_gene: TRBV2; d_gene: .; CDR3aa: CASTTTKGQGSNQPQHF; CDR3nt: TGTGCCAGCACCACGACGAAGGGTCAGGGTAGCAATCAGCCCCAGCATTTT
abundance: .; j_gene: TRBJ2-2; v_gene: TRBV4-2; d_gene: TRBD2; CDR3aa: CASSQEASGGGTGELFF; CDR3nt: TGTGCCAGCAGCCAAGAAGCTAGCGGGGGAGGTACCGGGGAGCTGTTTTTT
abundance: .; j_gene: TRBJ2-1; v_gene: TRBV19; d_gene: .; CDR3aa: CATAGYNEQFF; CDR3nt: TGTGCCACCGCGGGTTACAATGAGCAGTTCTTC
abundance: .; j_gene: TRBJ2-7; v_gene: TRBV6-5; d_gene: .; CDR3aa: CAIRTVYSSYEQYF; CDR3nt: TGTGCCATCCGGACAGTCTACAGCTCCTACGAGCAGTACTTC
abundance: .; j_gene: TRBJ2-7; v_gene: TRBV9; d_gene: TRBD2; CDR3aa: CASSVGGSGVPQYF; CDR3nt: TGTGCCAGCAGCGTAGGTGGTAGCGGGGTGCCGCAGTACTTC
abundance: .; j_gene: TRBJ1-2; v_gene: TRBV10-3; d_gene: TRBD1; CDR3aa: CAISAGGIYGYTF; CDR3nt: TGTGCCATCAGTGCAGGGGGGATCTATGGCTACACCTTC
abundance: .; j_gene: TRBJ1-1; v_gene: TRBV18; d_gene: .; CDR3aa: CASSGSDSRGTEAFF; CDR3nt: TGTGCCAGCTCAGGCTCGGACAGCCGCGGCACTGAAGCTTTCTTT
abundance: .; j_gene: TRBJ2-2; v_gene: TRBV7-9; d_gene: TRBD1; CDR3aa: CASSPDRGLSGELFF; CDR3nt: TGTGCCAGCAGCCCGGACAGGGGGCTATCCGGGGAGCTGTTTTTT
abundance: .; j_gene: TRBJ2-7; v_gene: TRBV29-1; d_gene: TRBD2; CDR3aa: CSVQGLAGVRSYEQYF; CDR3nt: TGCAGCGTTCAGGGACTAGCGGGAGTTAGGTCCTACGAGCAGTACTTC
abundance: .; j_gene: TRBJ1-2; v_gene: TRBV6-5; d_gene: .; CDR3aa: CASSWSGANYGYTF; CDR3nt: TGTGCCAGCAGTTGGTCCGGGGCTAACTATGGCTACACCTTC
abundance: .; j_gene: TRBJ1-1; v_gene: TRBV18; d_gene: .; CDR3aa: CASSPPWGGGTEAFF; CDR3nt: TGTGCCAGCTCACCACCTTGGGGAGGGGGCACTGAAGCTTTCTTT
abundance: once; j_gene: TRBJ1-6; v_gene: TRBV27; d_gene: .; CDR3aa: CASRTPNSPLHF; CDR3nt: TGTGCCAGCAGAACTCCGAATTCACCCCTCCACTTT
abundance: .; j_gene: TRBJ2-1; v_gene: TRBV24-1; d_gene: .; CDR3aa: CATSDFGGARFF; CDR3nt: TGTGCCACCAGTGATTTCGGCGGGGCCCGGTTCTTC
abundance: .; j_gene: TRBJ1-1; v_gene: TRBV7-8; d_gene: TRBD1; CDR3aa: CASRRDRISPSSAKNTEAFF; CDR3nt: TGTGCCAGCAGGCGGGACAGGATCAGCCCAAGTTCAGCTAAGAACACTGAAGCTTTCTTT
abundance: .; j_gene: TRBJ2-7; v_gene: TRBV10-3; d_gene: TRBD2; CDR3aa: CAIKAAGGTYEQYF; CDR3nt: TGTGCCATCAAGGCTGCCGGGGGGACCTACGAGCAGTACTTC
abundance: .; j_gene: TRBJ1-2; v_gene: TRBV18; d_gene: TRBD1; CDR3aa: CASSSRDRGNYGYTF; CDR3nt: TGTGCCAGCTCATCGCGGGACAGGGGTAACTATGGCTACACCTTC
abundance: .; j_gene: TRBJ2-7; v_gene: TRBV19; d_gene: TRBD2; CDR3aa: CASSPLGGTARVEQYF; CDR3nt: TGTGCCAGTAGTCCACTCGGGGGGACGGCCAGAGTCGAGCAGTACTTC
abundance: .; j_gene: TRBJ2-3; v_gene: TRBV29-1; d_gene: .; CDR3aa: CSVDQGTQYF; CDR3nt: TGCAGCGTTGACCAGGGAACGCAGTATTTT
abundance: many; j_gene: TRBJ1-3; v_gene: TRBV6-6; d_gene: .; CDR3aa: CASSYSQGLSGNTIYF; CDR3nt: TGTGCCAGCAGTTACTCGCAGGGCCTCTCTGGAAACACCATATATTTT
abundance: .; j_gene: TRBJ1-1; v_gene: TRBV5-1; d_gene: TRBD1; CDR3aa: CASSRTGARQDTEAFF; CDR3nt: TGCGCCAGCAGCAGGACAGGGGCTCGGCAGGACACTGAAGCTTTCTTT
abundance: .; j_gene: TRBJ1-4; v_gene: TRBV3-1/TRBV3-2; d_gene: TRBD1; CDR3aa: CASSPWTGKGGEKLFF; CDR3nt: TGTGCCAGCAGCCCATGGACAGGGAAGGGTGGCGAAAAACTGTTTTTT
abundance: .; j_gene: TRBJ2-6; v_gene: TRBV27; d_gene: TRBD2; CDR3aa: CASRGGSGANVLTF; CDR3nt: TGTGCCAGCCGCGGGGGATCTGGGGCCAACGTCCTGACTTTC
abundance: .; j_gene: TRBJ2-2; v_gene: TRBV4-1; d_gene: .; CDR3aa: CASSHGLINTGELFF; CDR3nt: TGCGCCAGCAGCCATGGACTAATAAACACCGGGGAGCTGTTTTTT
abundance: .; j_gene: TRBJ1-5; v_gene: TRBV28; d_gene: .; CDR3aa: CASSRTDNQPQHF; CDR3nt: TGTGCCAGCAGTCGGACAGACAATCAGCCCCAGCATTTT
abundance: .; j_gene: TRBJ1-1; v_gene: TRBV7-9; d_gene: TRBD1; CDR3aa: CASSLARGTGVGMNTEAFF; CDR3nt: TGTGCCAGCAGCTTAGCGCGAGGGACAGGGGTAGGGATGAACACTGAAGCTTTCTTT
abundance: once; j_gene: TRBJ2-1; v_gene: TRBV5-1; d_gene: .; CDR3aa: CASSETGTHYNEQFF; CDR3nt: TGCGCCAGCAGCGAAACCGGGACTCATTACAATGAGCAGTTCTTC
abundance: .; j_gene: TRBJ2-5; v_gene: TRBV6-5; d_gene: TRBD2; CDR3aa: CASSYLGTSGVKTQYF; CDR3nt: TGTGCCAGCAGTTACCTCGGGACTAGCGGGGTAAAGACCCAGTACTTC
abundance: .; j_gene: TRBJ2-1; v_gene: TRBV5-1; d_gene: TRBD2; CDR3aa: CASSLVGGTSGNEQFF; CDR3nt: TGCGCCAGCAGCTTGGTGGGGGGGACTAGCGGAAATGAGCAGTTCTTC
abundance: once; j_gene: TRBJ2-5; v_gene: TRBV7-6; d_gene: .; CDR3aa: CASSLPLEVGGGYQETQYF; CDR3nt: TGTGCCAGCAGCCTTCCCCTGGAGGTTGGCGGGGGCTACCAAGAGACCCAGTACTTC
abundance: .; j_gene: TRBJ2-3; v_gene: TRBV24-1; d_gene: .; CDR3aa: CATSVGQGHTDTQYF; CDR3nt: TGTGCCACCAGTGTCGGTCAGGGACACACAGATACGCAGTATTTT
abundance: .; j_gene: TRBJ2-7; v_gene: TRBV6-5; d_gene: TRBD2; CDR3aa: CASSGEGGITEQYF; CDR3nt: TGTGCCAGCTCGGGGGAGGGCGGGATCACCGAGCAGTACTTC
abundance: .; j_gene: TRBJ2-2; v_gene: TRBV5-1; d_gene: .; CDR3aa: CASSPSSLRDRTSGELFF; CDR3nt: TGCGCCAGCAGCCCGAGTAGTCTCAGGGATCGGACGTCCGGGGAGCTGTTTTTT
abundance: .; j_gene: TRBJ1-5; v_gene: TRBV5-8; d_gene: TRBD1; CDR3aa: CASSSGQGGQPQHF; CDR3nt: TGTGCCAGCAGCTCAGGACAGGGAGGTCAGCCCCAGCATTTT
abundance: many; j_gene: TRBJ2-7; v_gene: TRBV6-2/TRBV6-3; d_gene: .; CDR3aa: CASSRYLTSAYEQYF; CDR3nt: TGTGCCAGCAGTCGATACCTGACTAGTGCCTACGAGCAGTACTTC
abundance: once; j_gene: TRBJ2-7; v_gene: TRBV30; d_gene: .; CDR3aa: CAWNMSPYEQYF; CDR3nt: TGTGCCTGGAATATGTCCCCCTACGAGCAGTACTTC
abundance: .; j_gene: TRBJ1-6; v_gene: TRBV27; d_gene: .; CDR3aa: CASSRGAGKNNSPLHF; CDR3nt: TGTGCCAGCAGTCGGGGGGCGGGAAAGAATAATTCACCCCTCCACTTT